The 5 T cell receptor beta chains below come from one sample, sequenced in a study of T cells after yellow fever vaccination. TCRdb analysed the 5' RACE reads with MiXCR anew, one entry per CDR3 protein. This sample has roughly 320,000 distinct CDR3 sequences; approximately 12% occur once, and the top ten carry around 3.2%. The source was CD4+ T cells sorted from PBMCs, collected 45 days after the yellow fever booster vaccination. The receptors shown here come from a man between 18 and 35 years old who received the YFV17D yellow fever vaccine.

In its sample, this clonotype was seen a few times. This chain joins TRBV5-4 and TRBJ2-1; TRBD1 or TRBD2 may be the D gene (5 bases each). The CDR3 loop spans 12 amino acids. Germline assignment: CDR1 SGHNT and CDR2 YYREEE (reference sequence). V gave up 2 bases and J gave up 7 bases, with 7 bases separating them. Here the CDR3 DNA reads TGTGCCAGCAGCTTCAGGGAGAATGAGCAGTTCTTC. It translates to CASSFRENEQFF.

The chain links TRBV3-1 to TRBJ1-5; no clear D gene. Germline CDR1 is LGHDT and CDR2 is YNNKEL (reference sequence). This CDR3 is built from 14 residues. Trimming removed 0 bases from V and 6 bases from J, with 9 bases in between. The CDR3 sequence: CASSQERGSQPQHF. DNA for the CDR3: TGTGCCAGCAGCCAAGAACGGGGAAGTCAGCCCCAGCATTTT. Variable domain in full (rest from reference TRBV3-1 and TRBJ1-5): DTAVSQTPKYLVTQMGNDKSIKCEQNLGHDTMYWYKQDSKKFLKIMFSYNNKELIINETVPNRFSPKSPDKAHLNLHINSLELGDSAVYFCASSQERGSQPQHFGDGTRLSIL.

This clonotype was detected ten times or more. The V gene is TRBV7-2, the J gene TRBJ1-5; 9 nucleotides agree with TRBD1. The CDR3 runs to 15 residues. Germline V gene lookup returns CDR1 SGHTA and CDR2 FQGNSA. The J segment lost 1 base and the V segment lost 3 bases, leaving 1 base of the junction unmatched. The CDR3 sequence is CASSFGTGSNQPQHF. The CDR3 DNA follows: TGTGCCAGCAGCTTCGGGACAGGGAGCAATCAGCCCCAGCATTTT. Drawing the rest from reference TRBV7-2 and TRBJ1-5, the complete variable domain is GAGVSQSPSNKVTEKGKDVELRCDPISGHTALYWYRQSLGQGLEFLIYFQGNSAPDKSGLPSDRFSAERTGGSVSTLTIQRTQQEDSAVYLCASSFGTGSNQPQHFGDGTRLSIL.

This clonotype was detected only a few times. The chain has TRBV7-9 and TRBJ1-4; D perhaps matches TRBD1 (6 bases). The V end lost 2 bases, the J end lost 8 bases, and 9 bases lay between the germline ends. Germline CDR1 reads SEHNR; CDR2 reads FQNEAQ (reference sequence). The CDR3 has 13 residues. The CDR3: CASSLTTGEKLFF. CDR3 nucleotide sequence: TGTGCCAGCAGCTTAACGACAGGCGAAAAACTGTTTTTT.

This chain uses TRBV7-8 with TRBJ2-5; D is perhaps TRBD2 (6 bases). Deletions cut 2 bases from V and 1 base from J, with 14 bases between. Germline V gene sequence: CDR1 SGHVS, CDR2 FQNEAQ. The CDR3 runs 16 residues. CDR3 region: CASSLLGGTSQETQYF. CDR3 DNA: TGTGCCAGCAGCTTATTGGGCGGGACCTCCCAAGAGACCCAGTACTTC.